The 6 T cell receptor beta chains below were found in one sample sequenced in a study of T cell clones after liver transplantation. Only in-frame clones appear in the TCRdb table, and some are missing; sequencing was by immunoSEQ multiplex PCR. The repertoire has roughly 100,000 clones, around 83% of them found once; the top ten carry 0.85% to 1%. Sequences were derived from CD4+ T cells from blood, sampled before liver transplant. The receptor set was obtained from a human donor who received a liver transplant.

The table lists this clone with a count of one. This rearrangement joins TRBV5-1 to TRBJ2-3; no clear D. The germline V gene encodes CDR1 SGHRS and CDR2 YFSETQ. V lost 2 bases and J lost 1, with 8 bases in between. CDR3 length: 14 residues. CDR3 residues: CASSFGPGTDTQYF. CDR3 bases: TGCGCCAGCAGCTTCGGACCCGGCACAGATACGCAGTATTTT.

The rearrangement links TRBV11-2 to TRBJ2-1, with 7 bases that match TRBD1. The length of the CDR3 is 15 residues. The junction had 2 bases not matched to a gene; V was cut back by 1 base and J by 2 bases. The germline gives CDR1 SGHAT, CDR2 FQNNGV. The CDR3 nucleotides read TGTGCCAGCAGCTTAGGGACAGGAACCTACAATGAGCAGTTCTTC. Its protein product is CASSLGTGTYNEQFF.

The chain combines TRBV19 with TRBJ2-7, with D possibly being TRBD2 (6 bases). The CDR3 has 15 amino acids. The ends were cut back, 0 bases at V and 2 bases at J, with 11 bases in the middle. Germline V gives CDR1 LNHDA, CDR2 SQIVND (reference sequence). The CDR3 protein is CASSIDRRGTYEQYF. The CDR3 DNA is TGTGCCAGTAGTATAGATAGGAGGGGCACCTACGAGCAGTACTTC.

The chain couples TRBV7-2 to TRBJ2-7; D is ambiguous. The CDR3 runs 12 residues. Germline V CDR1 and CDR2: SGHTA, FQGNSA. With 2 bases removed from V and 5 bases from J, the gap between germline ends came to 7 bases. CDR3 protein: CASSLLRHEQYF. The CDR3 coding sequence is TGTGCCAGCAGCTTACTACGCCACGAGCAGTACTTC.

The chain joins TRBV6-6 to TRBJ1-2, with 10 bases lining up with TRBD1. Per germline, CDR1 MNHNY and CDR2 SVGAGI (reference sequence). After removal of 5 bases from V and 2 bases from J, the junction contained 5 bases not matched to a gene. The CDR3 is 15 amino acids. Written as DNA, the CDR3 is TGTGCCAGCAGTCCAGGACAGGGGGGGAACTATGGCTACACCTTC. Protein product: CASSPGQGGNYGYTF.

This chain connects TRBV7-6 to TRBJ2-5; no firm D call. V was clipped by 0 bases and J by 3 bases, with 5 bases between them. The germline gives CDR1 SGHVS, CDR2 FNYEAQ. CDR3 size: 13 residues. The CDR3 spells CASSLAPKETQYF. Here the CDR3 DNA reads TGTGCCAGCAGCTTAGCTCCCAAAGAGACCCAGTACTTC.